This TCR beta chain was documented in a study of blood T cell repertoires in COVID-19 (dated by TCRdb to the early 2020s). Regarding the study in general: Samples from collaborators originated in the United States, Italy and Spain and spanned both the acute and convalescent phases of COVID-19. The material from the prospective study consisted of cDNA or gDNA derived from T cells, B-cell-depleted T cells, or PBMCs. Deeply sampled blood TCRbeta repertoires from subjects exposed to, actively infected with, or recovered from COVID-19 were included in the dataset. The repertoires were made available in a free public database intended to serve as a resource for research on the immune response to SARS-CoV-2. The samples were drawn from two sources: the first 160 participants of the ongoing ImmuneRACE study, and approximately 1,300 subjects contributed by 6 global collaborators. Sample metadata almost always included a de-identified subject ID, COVID-19 status, age in years and sex. Where HLA class I and class II types were available, the types were taken from metadata supplied by the sample provider, not from assay-based typing. Findings and caveats that apply to the study as a whole: How much clinical and demographic metadata was included differed by source and by participant, and the metadata was provided uncurated.

The CDR3 spans 17 residues, from the cysteine through the phenylalanine. CDR3 DNA only is kept here, 51 bases in frame from base 1. The germline V gene supplies CDR1 SGHTA and CDR2 FQGNSA. Trimming accounts for 6 bases at V and 0 bases at J, while the number of junction bases matched to no gene is 10. About this clone itself: Its antigen target is currently unknown. Per-base qualities were not stored, and no clone one base away is much larger.

Whole blood was collected in K2EDTA tubes by collaborating institutions according to the institutions' own protocols. For TCRbeta analysis, collaborators shipped samples as frozen whole blood, isolated PBMCs, or DNA extracted from either of those sample types. The immunoSEQ Assay, a bias-controlled multiplex PCR, was used to amplify TCRbeta CDR3 regions from genomic DNA. The source study handled its data this way. The number of nucleated cells in each sample was estimated by amplification of reference gene primers within the assay. To quantify the absolute abundance of each unique TCRbeta CDR3 rearrangement, sequence reads were collapsed and filtered. Productive Simpson clonality was computed per sample as the square root of Simpson's diversity index over productive rearrangements. TCRdb retrieved this table from immuneACCESS and kept in-frame rearrangements only. Not all clones are present; in checked studies, unresolved V genes account for under half, and no reason is known for the remainder. Clonal size and the V and J genes are those of that table, whereas D and trimming came from the DNA. The sample table lists over 90,000 clones, about 85% of them with a count of one. The top ten hold 2% to 2.5% of the sample.

The origin of this receptor is a man aged 50-59 years with active COVID-19. Sequencing was done on a sample of peripheral blood. Recombination connected TRBV7-2 to TRBJ1-2; 10 bases in between match TRBD1. The DNA sequence follows: TGTGCCAGCAGATTAAGATCCGGGACAGGGGCTAACTATGGCTACACCTTC. Protein translation: CASRLRSGTGANYGYTF.